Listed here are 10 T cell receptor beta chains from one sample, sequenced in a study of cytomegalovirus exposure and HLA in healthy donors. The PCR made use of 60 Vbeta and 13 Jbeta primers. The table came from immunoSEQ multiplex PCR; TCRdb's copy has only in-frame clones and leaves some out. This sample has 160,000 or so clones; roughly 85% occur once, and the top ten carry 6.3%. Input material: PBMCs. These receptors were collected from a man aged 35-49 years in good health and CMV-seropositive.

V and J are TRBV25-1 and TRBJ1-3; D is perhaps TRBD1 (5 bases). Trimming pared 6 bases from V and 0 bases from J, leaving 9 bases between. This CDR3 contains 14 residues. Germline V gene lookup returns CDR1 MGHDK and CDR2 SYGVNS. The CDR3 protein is CASREDISGNTIYF. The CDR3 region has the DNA TGTGCCAGCAGAGAGGACATCTCTGGAAACACCATATATTTT.

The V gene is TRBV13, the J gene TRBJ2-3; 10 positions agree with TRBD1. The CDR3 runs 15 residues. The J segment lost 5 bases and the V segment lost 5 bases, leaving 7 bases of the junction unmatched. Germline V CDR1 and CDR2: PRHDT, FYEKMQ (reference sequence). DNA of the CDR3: TGTGCCAGCAGCACCGGACAGGGGGTAGGAGATACGCAGTATTTT. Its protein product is CASSTGQGVGDTQYF. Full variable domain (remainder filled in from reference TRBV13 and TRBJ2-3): AAGVIQSPRHLIKEKRETATLKCYPIPRHDTVYWYQQGPGQDPQFLISFYEKMQSDKGSIPDRFSAQQFSDYHSELNMSSLELGDSALYFCASSTGQGVGDTQYFGPGTRLTVL.

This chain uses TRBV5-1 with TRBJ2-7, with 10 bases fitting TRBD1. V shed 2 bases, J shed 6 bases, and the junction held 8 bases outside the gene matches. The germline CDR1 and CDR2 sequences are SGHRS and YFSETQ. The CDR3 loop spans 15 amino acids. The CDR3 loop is CASSFTGTGDSEQYF. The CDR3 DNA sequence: TGCGCCAGCAGCTTTACCGGGACAGGGGATTCCGAGCAGTACTTC. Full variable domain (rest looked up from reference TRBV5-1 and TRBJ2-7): KAGVTQTPRYLIKTRGQQVTLSCSPISGHRSVSWYQQTPGQGLQFLFEYFSETQRNKGNFPGRFSGRQFSNSRSEMNVSTLELGDSALYLCASSFTGTGDSEQYFGPGTRLTVT.

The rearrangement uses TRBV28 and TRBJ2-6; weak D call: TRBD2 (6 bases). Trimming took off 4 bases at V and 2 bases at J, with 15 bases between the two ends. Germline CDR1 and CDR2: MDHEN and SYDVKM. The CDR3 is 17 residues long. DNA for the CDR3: TGTGCCAGCAGTTACGCGGGGTCCCACCCTGGGGCCAACGTCCTGACTTTC. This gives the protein CASSYAGSHPGANVLTF.

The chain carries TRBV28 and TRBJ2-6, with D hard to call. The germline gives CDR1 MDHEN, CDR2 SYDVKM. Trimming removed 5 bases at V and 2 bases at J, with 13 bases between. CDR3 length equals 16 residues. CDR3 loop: CASSPLRFTGANVLTF. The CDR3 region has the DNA TGTGCCAGCAGTCCCCTGCGGTTTACTGGGGCCAACGTCCTGACTTTC. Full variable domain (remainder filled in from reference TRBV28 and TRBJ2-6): DVKVTQSSRYLVKRTGEKVFLECVQDMDHENMFWYRQDPGLGLRLIYFSYDVKMKEKGDIPEGYSVSREKKERFSLILESASTNQTSMYLCASSPLRFTGANVLTFGAGSRLTVL.

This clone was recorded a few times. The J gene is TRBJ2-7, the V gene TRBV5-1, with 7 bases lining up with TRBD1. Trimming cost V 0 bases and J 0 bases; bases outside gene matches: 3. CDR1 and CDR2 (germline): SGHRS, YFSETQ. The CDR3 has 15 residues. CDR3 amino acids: CASSLAAGGSYEQYF. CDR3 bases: TGCGCCAGCAGCTTGGCGGCAGGGGGCTCCTACGAGCAGTACTTC. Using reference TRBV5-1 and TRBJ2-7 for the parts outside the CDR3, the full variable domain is KAGVTQTPRYLIKTRGQQVTLSCSPISGHRSVSWYQQTPGQGLQFLFEYFSETQRNKGNFPGRFSGRQFSNSRSEMNVSTLELGDSALYLCASSLAAGGSYEQYFGPGTRLTVT.

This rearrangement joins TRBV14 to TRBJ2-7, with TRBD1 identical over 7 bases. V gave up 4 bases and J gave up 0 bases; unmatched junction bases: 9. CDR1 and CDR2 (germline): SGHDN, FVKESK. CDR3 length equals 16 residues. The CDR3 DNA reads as TGTGCCAGCAGCCCCCTACAGGGGAGAGACTCCTACGAGCAGTACTTC. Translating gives CASSPLQGRDSYEQYF.

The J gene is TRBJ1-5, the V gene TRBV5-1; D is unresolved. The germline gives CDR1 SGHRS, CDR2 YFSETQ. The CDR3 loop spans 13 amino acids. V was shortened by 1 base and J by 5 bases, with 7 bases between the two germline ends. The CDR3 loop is CASSLSGYQPQHF. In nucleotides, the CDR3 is TGCGCCAGCAGCTTGTCGGGTTATCAGCCCCAGCATTTT. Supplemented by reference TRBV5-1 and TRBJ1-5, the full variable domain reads KAGVTQTPRYLIKTRGQQVTLSCSPISGHRSVSWYQQTPGQGLQFLFEYFSETQRNKGNFPGRFSGRQFSNSRSEMNVSTLELGDSALYLCASSLSGYQPQHFGDGTRLSIL.

For the CDR3, the DNA is TGTGCCATCAGTGAGCGGGAGGGGACAGATACGCAGTATTTT. Residues: CAISEREGTDTQYF. The chain employs TRBV10-3 and TRBJ2-3; 8 bases fit TRBD2. Per germline, CDR1 ENHRY and CDR2 SYGVKD. The ends lost 2 bases at V and 3 bases at J; junction bases unmatched: 1. This CDR3 comprises 14 residues.

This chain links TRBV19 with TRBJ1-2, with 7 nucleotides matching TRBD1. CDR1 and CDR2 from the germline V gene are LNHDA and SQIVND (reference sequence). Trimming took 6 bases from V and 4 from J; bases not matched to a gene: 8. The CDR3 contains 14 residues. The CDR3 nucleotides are TGTGCCAGTAGCCCCAGAACAGGGGTCTATGGCTACACCTTC. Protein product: CASSPRTGVYGYTF.